A single sample gave rise to the 32 T cell receptor beta chains below, sequenced in a study of T cell repertoires in cytomegalovirus infection (dated by TCRdb to about 2019). The run used an Illumina HiSeq 1500. TCRdb reworked the public reads: Q25 trimming with fastp, MiXCR clone assembly, productive beta chains retained. Rows merge per CDR3 protein into single entries with the most common DNA and genes. The sample table shows 200,000 or so distinct CDR3 sequences, and 38% are seen once. Approximately 59% of the sample rests with the top ten. Their target antigens are unknown. According to the study, the label for this sample's treatment or condition signals: in vitro stimulation with specific CMV peptide epitopes to enrich CMV-specific T cells. The material was CD8+ T cells from cultured PBMCs, obtained from culture after CMV antigen stimulation. These receptors were taken from a human donor in good health (CMV status not recorded). Some clones in this sample may be carry-over from other donors' samples.

The genes are TRBV27 and TRBJ1-5; D may be TRBD1 (5 bases). Trimming took 4 bases from V and 1 from J, leaving 11 bases between them. Germline V gives CDR1 MNHEY, CDR2 SMNVEV (reference sequence). This CDR3 comprises 15 residues. CDR3 loop: CASSSRVGSNQPQHF. The CDR3 bases are TGTGCCAGCAGTTCCAGGGTGGGAAGCAATCAGCCCCAGCATTTT.

V gene TRBV29-1 combines with J gene TRBJ2-7; TRBD1 agrees at 8 bases. Germline lookup yields CDR1 SQVTM and CDR2 ANQGSEA. J gave up 8 bases and V 5 bases, and 5 bases lay outside the gene matches. This CDR3 comprises 11 residues. CDR3 sequence: CSVRAGGQQYF. In DNA form, the CDR3 reads TGCAGCGTTCGAGCAGGGGGCCAGCAGTACTTC.

This clonotype was detected many times. This chain connects TRBV7-2 to TRBJ2-3; no reliable D call. Germline-derived CDR1 and CDR2 are SGHTA and FQGNSA. Trimming stripped 3 bases from V and 0 bases from J, with 7 bases between. The CDR3 extends over 14 amino acids. CDR3 DNA: TGTGCCAGCAGCTTTATAGGGAGCACAGATACGCAGTATTTT. It translates to CASSFIGSTDTQYF.

V and J are TRBV6-1 and TRBJ1-1; D perhaps matches TRBD1 (6 bases). The CDR3 is 14 amino acids. Germline values: CDR1 MNHNS, CDR2 SASEGT. Trimming left V 6 bases short and J 3 bases short, with 14 bases between. The CDR3 loop reads CASSSTGRDTEAFF. The CDR3 DNA is TGTGCCAGCAGCAGTACAGGGAGGGACACTGAAGCTTTCTTT.

The rearrangement uses TRBV10-3 and TRBJ2-7, with 8 bases lining up with TRBD1. V was pared by 6 bases and J by 1 base, with 8 bases of the junction left unmatched. This CDR3 contains 15 residues. Germline-derived CDR1 and CDR2 are ENHRY and SYGVKD. The CDR3 region has the DNA TGTGCCATCAGCCTCGCGGACAGGGTATCCTACGAGCAGTACTTC. Translated: CAISLADRVSYEQYF.

This chain uses TRBV11-2 with TRBJ2-5; possibly TRBD2 for D (6 bases). CDR1 and CDR2 from the germline V gene are SGHAT and FQNNGV. This CDR3 comprises 15 residues. Trimming took 2 bases from V and 1 from J, leaving 11 bases between them. CDR3 bases: TGTGCCAGCAGCTTATTAGGAGGGATCCAAGAGACCCAGTACTTC. Protein: CASSLLGGIQETQYF.

V and J are TRBV12-3 or TRBV12-4 and TRBJ2-1; 8 nucleotides agree with TRBD2. The V segment lost 5 bases and the J segment 10 bases; nucleotides outside the gene matches: 7. The CDR3 is 13 amino acids. CDR3 DNA sequence: TGTGCCAGCAGTCACAAGACGGGGGGGGAGCAGTTCTTC. It specifies CASSHKTGGEQFF.

The chain carries TRBV7-9 and TRBJ1-5; D unclear. Deletions cut 0 bases from V and 5 bases from J, with 5 bases between. The V gene's germline CDR1 is SEHNR and CDR2 FQNEAQ (reference sequence). There are 13 residues in the CDR3. CDR3 in DNA: TGTGCCAGCAGCTTAGCTGGGGATCAGCCCCAGCATTTT. Protein sequence: CASSLAGDQPQHF.

This sequence joins TRBV6-6 and TRBJ2-2; D is ambiguous. Trimming pared 2 bases from V and 3 bases from J, leaving 7 bases between. The CDR3 totals 14 residues. Looked up from germline, CDR1 is MNHNY and CDR2 is SVGAGI (reference sequence). CDR3 in amino acids: CASSYEGYTGELFF. The CDR3 nucleotides read TGTGCCAGCAGTTACGAAGGATACACCGGGGAGCTGTTTTTT.

The chain has TRBV27 and TRBJ2-1, with D possibly being TRBD2 (5 bases). Trimming stripped 4 bases from V and 9 bases from J, with 10 bases between. Per the germline V gene, CDR1 is MNHEY and CDR2 is SMNVEV (reference sequence). The CDR3 is 12 residues long. CDR3 region: CASSYEGAEQFF. The DNA of the CDR3 is TGTGCCAGCAGTTACGAGGGCGCTGAGCAGTTCTTC.

The chain recombines TRBV7-2 with TRBJ1-5, with D possibly TRBD1 on 5 matching bases. The CDR3 totals 16 residues. Trimming stripped 2 bases from V and 0 bases from J, with 11 bases between. Germline-derived CDR1 and CDR2 are SGHTA and FQGNSA. The CDR3 loop reads CASSLLGLVSNQPQHF. The CDR3 coding sequence is TGTGCCAGCAGCTTATTGGGACTGGTTAGCAATCAGCCCCAGCATTTT. The variable domain in full, completed from reference TRBV7-2 and TRBJ1-5, reads GAGVSQSPSNKVTEKGKDVELRCDPISGHTALYWYRQSLGQGLEFLIYFQGNSAPDKSGLPSDRFSAERTGGSVSTLTIQRTQQEDSAVYLCASSLLGLVSNQPQHFGDGTRLSIL.

This sequence joins TRBV20-1 and TRBJ2-7; D might be TRBD1 (5 bases). The CDR3 length is 14 residues. V was trimmed by 3 bases and J by 0 bases, leaving 12 bases between them. CDR1 DFQATT and CDR2 SNEGSKA come from the germline V gene (reference sequence). The CDR3 DNA reads TGCAGTGCTAGCCCCCAGGGAATCTCCTACGAGCAGTACTTC. It is translated as CSASPQGISYEQYF.

V usage is TRBV6-5 and J usage is TRBJ2-3; D unclear. CDR1 and CDR2 (germline): MNHEY, SVGAGI. CDR3 length: 16 amino acids. Deletions cut 0 bases from V and 3 bases from J, with 13 bases between. The CDR3 nucleotides read TGTGCCAGCAGTTACTCGTGGGTCGGAGAAACAGATACGCAGTATTTT. This encodes CASSYSWVGETDTQYF.

This chain connects TRBV10-3 to TRBJ2-3, with 8 bases fitting TRBD2. CDR1 and CDR2 from the germline V gene are ENHRY and SYGVKD. With V trimmed by 1 base and J by 2 bases, 2 bases remained unmatched. This CDR3 comprises 15 residues. CDR3 DNA sequence: TGTGCCATCAGTGAGTTCGGGAGGGACACAGATACGCAGTATTTT. Its protein is CAISEFGRDTDTQYF.

V and J are TRBV12-5 and TRBJ2-5; 8 positions agree with TRBD1. J gave up 5 bases and V 5 bases, and 10 bases lay outside the gene matches. There are 15 residues in the CDR3. Germline values: CDR1 LGHNT, CDR2 FRNRAP. The CDR3 DNA reads as TGTGCTAGTGGTCGCACCTTGGACAGGGAGGAGACCCAGTACTTC. Translated, it gives CASGRTLDREETQYF.

This clonotype showed up just a few times. J is TRBJ2-2 and V is TRBV2, with a tentative D call TRBD2 (6 bases). The CDR3 length is 16 residues. Germline lookup yields CDR1 SNHLY and CDR2 FYNNEI. With 7 bases removed from V and 4 bases from J, the gap between germline ends came to 19 bases. The CDR3 DNA follows: TGTGCCAGCAAGGATGGACTAAAGGGGCCCACCGGGGAGCTGTTTTTT. Amino acid sequence: CASKDGLKGPTGELFF.

This chain connects TRBV12-3 or TRBV12-4 to TRBJ1-5, with D hard to call. The CDR3 has 17 residues. The V end was cut by 3 bases, the J end by 0 bases, with 15 bases between. Written as DNA, the CDR3 is TGTGCCAGCAGTTTTGATCTAATAGGGTATAGCAATCAGCCCCAGCATTTT. Protein: CASSFDLIGYSNQPQHF.

A note on this clonotype: The final CDR3 position lacks the conserved phenylalanine or tryptophan, pointing to a likely read error. CDR3 DNA: TGCGCCAGCAGCCAACTGGGACTGCAAGAGACCCAGTACTTA. Protein sequence: CASSQLGLQETQYL. The chain has TRBV4-1 and TRBJ2-5; tentative D call: TRBD2 (6 bases). The V gene's germline CDR1 is MGHRA and CDR2 YSYEKL. The CDR3 has 14 residues. The ends were cut back, 2 bases at V and 2 bases at J, with 9 bases in the middle.

V and J are TRBV28 and TRBJ2-7; the match to TRBD1 covers 9 bases. CDR3 size: 15 residues. Trimming at V came to 6 bases and at J to 4 bases, leaving 10 bases not matched to a gene. CDR1 and CDR2 (germline): MDHEN, SYDVKM. This CDR3 reads CASSPGTGRFYEQYF. The DNA for the CDR3 is TGTGCCAGCAGCCCGGGGACAGGGAGGTTTTACGAGCAGTACTTC.

The chain links TRBV28 to TRBJ2-7, with D tentatively TRBD2 (5 bases). Germline CDR1 and CDR2: MDHEN and SYDVKM. The V and J ends lost 5 bases and 7 bases respectively, with 12 bases between them. The CDR3 is 12 amino acids. The CDR3, as DNA: TGTGCCAGCAGTACTACTAGTAATGAGCAGTACTTC. This gives the protein CASSTTSNEQYF.

The rearrangement uses TRBV9 and TRBJ2-4, with 11 bases fitting TRBD2. V was clipped by 4 bases and J by 1 base; unmatched bases: 4. Germline CDR1 is SGDLS and CDR2 is YYNGEE. The CDR3 runs 16 residues. CDR3 in DNA: TGTGCCAGCAGCTCCCCTAGCGGGGGGGCCAAAAACATTCAGTACTTC. This encodes CASSSPSGGAKNIQYF.

CDR3 coding DNA: TGTGCCAGCAGCCTTCGGGGGGGTTCCGGCTATGGCTACACCTTC. Its protein is CASSLRGGSGYGYTF. V gene TRBV13 combines with J gene TRBJ1-2; D possibly corresponds to TRBD1 (5 bases). V lost 5 bases, J lost 4 bases, and 17 bases lay in between. Germline V gene lookup returns CDR1 PRHDT and CDR2 FYEKMQ (reference sequence). The CDR3 loop spans 15 amino acids.

The chain has TRBV20-1 and TRBJ2-5, with 8 bases identical to TRBD2. CDR3 length equals 17 residues. The V gene end was trimmed by 5 bases and the J gene end by 1 base; junction bases not matched to a gene: 15. Germline values: CDR1 DFQATT, CDR2 SNEGSKA (reference sequence). The CDR3 nucleotides are TGCAGTGCTTCCCCTAGAGCTGGTAGCGGGGTCCAAGAGACCCAGTACTTC. It specifies CSASPRAGSGVQETQYF.

The CDR3 DNA reads as TGTGCCAGCTCACCAGCGGAGAGCTCCTACAATGAGCAGTTCTTC. Protein sequence: CASSPAESSYNEQFF. This chain connects TRBV18 to TRBJ2-1; D remains ambiguous. This CDR3 has 15 residues. Trimming cost V 2 bases and J 0 bases, with 8 bases left between them. CDR1 is KGHSH, CDR2 LQKENI, per germline.

This clonotype showed up many times. The gene calls are TRBV7-9 and TRBJ2-1; 14 nucleotides align to TRBD2. The germline V gene encodes CDR1 SEHNR and CDR2 FQNEAQ (reference sequence). The CDR3 totals 16 residues. Unmatched junction bases numbered 1, after V lost 3 bases and J lost 3 bases. The DNA of the CDR3 is TGTGCCAGCAGCTTGGGGACTAGCGGGAGCTACAATGAGCAGTTCTTC. Residues: CASSLGTSGSYNEQFF.

This clonotype was counted between two and nine times. The gene calls are TRBV27 and TRBJ1-1, with D perhaps matching TRBD1 (6 bases). The CDR3 runs to 14 residues. Germline loops: CDR1 MNHEY, CDR2 SMNVEV (reference sequence). V was shortened by 8 bases and J by 2 bases, with 15 bases between the two germline ends. CDR3 DNA: TGTGCCAGCCGCGAACGGGACATCAACACTGAAGCTTTCTTT. This gives the protein CASRERDINTEAFF.

This clonotype was seen only a few times. V usage is TRBV11-2 and J usage is TRBJ2-1; D remains ambiguous. The CDR3 totals 16 residues. Germline V gives CDR1 SGHAT, CDR2 FQNNGV. V was shortened by 5 bases and J by 4 bases, with 18 bases between the two germline ends. The CDR3 DNA follows: TGTGCCAGCAGCCCAATGATAGTTTCGGAGTACAATGAGCAGTTCTTC. It specifies CASSPMIVSEYNEQFF.

A few counts support this clonotype. One end of the junction fails to match germline, which may point to a read error. This chain connects TRBV28 to TRBJ1-5; D is undetermined. Looked up from germline, CDR1 is MDHEN and CDR2 is SYDVKM. The CDR3 covers 11 residues. DNA for the CDR3: TGTGCCAGTAGTTTGAATCAGCCCCAGCATTTT. This sequence encodes CASSLNQPQHF.

A word on this clonotype: Being one base from a much bigger clone, this may be a read error. The chain links TRBV7-2 to TRBJ2-2; D perhaps matches TRBD2 (6 bases). This CDR3 has 16 residues. Germline CDR1 is SGHTA and CDR2 is FQGNSA. V lost 1 base and J lost 5, with 14 bases in between. The CDR3 sequence is CASSLVGGVGTGELFF. The CDR3 coding sequence is TGTGCCAGCAGCTTAGTGGGGGGAGTAGGAACCGGGGAGCTGTTTTTT.

V gene TRBV6-1 combines with J gene TRBJ2-2; D possibly uses TRBD1 or TRBD2 (6 bases each). Trimming pared 11 bases from V and 2 bases from J, leaving 21 bases between. Germline CDR1 is MNHNS and CDR2 is SASEGT. This CDR3 has 16 amino acids. The CDR3 bases are TGTGCCTTTAAACAAGGGGGGATCTCTAACACCGGGGAGCTGTTTTTT. This translates into CAFKQGGISNTGELFF.

In this sample, this clonotype turned up a few times. J is TRBJ2-3 and V is TRBV7-2, with D perhaps TRBD1 or TRBD2 (6 bases each). The V gene's germline CDR1 is SGHTA and CDR2 FQGNSA. The V gene lost 10 bases and the J gene lost 4 bases, with 15 bases spanning the gap. CDR3 length: 13 residues. The DNA for the CDR3 is TGTGCCACGGGGGACAATCGCGCAGATACGCAGTATTTT. This codes for CATGDNRADTQYF.

The rearrangement uses TRBV19 and TRBJ2-7; D is perhaps TRBD1 (5 bases). Germline loops: CDR1 LNHDA, CDR2 SQIVND (reference sequence). The V gene lost 3 bases and the J gene lost 5 bases, with 14 bases spanning the gap. There are 14 residues in the CDR3. This CDR3 is CASSIGWQGHEQYF. Here the CDR3 DNA reads TGTGCCAGTAGTATCGGCTGGCAGGGCCACGAGCAGTACTTC. Combining the CDR3 with reference TRBV19 and TRBJ2-7 gives the whole variable domain DGGITQSPKYLFRKEGQNVTLSCEQNLNHDAMYWYRQDPGQGLRLIYYSQIVNDFQKGDIAEGYSVSREKKESFPLTVTSAQKNPTAFYLCASSIGWQGHEQYFGPGTRLTVT.